The 20 T cell receptor beta chains below all came from one sample that was sequenced in a study of T cells after yellow fever vaccination. TCRdb recomputed calls from the 5' RACE reads with MiXCR, one row per CDR3 protein. The table records 280,000 or so distinct CDR3 sequences, roughly 8.7% of them present only once. This specimen consisted of CD4+ T cells sorted from PBMCs, obtained 5 days after the yellow fever booster vaccination. These receptor sequences come from a man between 18 and 35 years old who received the YFV17D yellow fever vaccine.

DNA of the CDR3: TGTGCCAGCAACGAAGAGACAGTGAACACTGAAGCTTTCTTT. It codes for CASNEETVNTEAFF. The chain joins TRBV28 to TRBJ1-1; possibly TRBD1 for D (5 bases). Deletions cut 7 bases from V and 0 bases from J, with 12 bases between. The V gene's germline CDR1 is MDHEN and CDR2 SYDVKM. This CDR3 is built from 14 residues.

This clonotype has a count of ten or more. The chain employs TRBV7-9 and TRBJ1-2; the D is unclear. The CDR3 is 15 amino acids. Germline V gene sequence: CDR1 SEHNR, CDR2 FQNEAQ (reference sequence). Trimming removed 5 bases at V and 4 bases at J, with 17 bases between. CDR3 nucleotides: TGTGCCAGCAGCCCCGGTCGCCAGCCCTTCTATGGCTACACCTTC. Its protein product is CASSPGRQPFYGYTF.

The chain is built from TRBV3-1 and TRBJ1-6, with D perhaps matching TRBD1 (5 bases). CDR3 length equals 15 residues. CDR1 and CDR2 from the germline V gene are LGHDT and YNNKEL (reference sequence). V dropped 1 base and J dropped 7 bases, with 11 bases sitting between them. The chain's CDR3 is CASSQVGTANSPLHF. CDR3 DNA: TGTGCCAGCAGCCAAGTTGGGACCGCCAATTCACCCCTCCACTTT.

This clonotype has just a few counts. This chain connects TRBV4-1 to TRBJ1-3, with 7 bases identical to TRBD1. Per the germline V gene, CDR1 is MGHRA and CDR2 is YSYEKL. This CDR3 comprises 16 residues. V shed 1 base and J 6 bases; nucleotides not matched to a gene: 9. The CDR3 here is CASSQVKGQETNTIYF. The CDR3 DNA follows: TGCGCCAGCAGCCAAGTCAAAGGACAGGAAACAAACACCATATATTTT.

J is TRBJ2-5 and V is TRBV6-6; 15 bases match TRBD2. There are 19 residues in the CDR3. After removal of 2 bases from V and 3 bases from J, the junction contained 10 bases not matched to a gene. Germline-derived CDR1 and CDR2 are MNHNY and SVGAGI (reference sequence). This CDR3 is CASSYRTSGGAGSKETQYF. The CDR3 coding sequence is TGTGCCAGCAGTTACCGGACTAGCGGGGGGGCTGGGAGTAAAGAGACCCAGTACTTC.

This clonotype was detected many times. The chain is built from TRBV5-6 and TRBJ1-3; TRBD1 might be the D (5 bases). Germline lookup yields CDR1 SGHDT and CDR2 YYEEEE. The length of the CDR3 is 14 residues. Between the trimmed V and J ends, which lost 5 bases and 2 bases, there was a span of 11 bases. CDR3 amino acids: CASSGTDAGNTIYF. CDR3 nucleotides: TGTGCCAGCAGTGGGACGGATGCTGGAAACACCATATATTTT.

This clonotype occurred a few times. This chain uses TRBV7-2 with TRBJ2-1, with 8 bases identical to TRBD2. Losses at the gene ends were 1 base for V and 7 bases for J; bases not matched to a gene: 6. Germline assignment: CDR1 SGHTA and CDR2 FQGNSA. There are 15 residues in the CDR3. CDR3 sequence (DNA): TGTGCCAGCAGCTTAGGGCCCGGGGGGGAAAATGAGCAGTTCTTC. This codes for CASSLGPGGENEQFF.

The table lists this clonotype with a few counts. The chain links TRBV6-1 to TRBJ1-4; no clear D. V gave up 8 bases and J gave up 4 bases, with 14 bases separating them. The CDR3 sequence is 14 residues long. CDR1 MNHNS and CDR2 SASEGT come from the germline V gene. For the CDR3, the DNA is TGTGCCAGCGGAGTCGCAGGCGGTAATGAAAAACTGTTTTTT. It is translated as CASGVAGGNEKLFF.

The rearrangement joins TRBV5-1 to TRBJ2-7; D is uncertain. V was cut by 4 bases and J by 0 bases, with 11 bases left in between. CDR1 and CDR2 (germline): SGHRS, YFSETQ. The CDR3 is 14 amino acids. The CDR3 loop reads CASSRIPSSYEQYF. As DNA, the CDR3 is TGCGCCAGCAGCCGTATACCGAGCTCCTACGAGCAGTACTTC.

This clonotype was detected only a few times. The rearrangement uses TRBV6-2 or TRBV6-3 and TRBJ2-4, with a weak D call TRBD1 (5 bases). The CDR3 runs to 15 residues. CDR1 is MNHEY, CDR2 SVGEGT, per germline. V gave up 2 bases and J gave up 9 bases, with 17 bases separating them. CDR3 nucleotides: TGTGCCAGCAGTTACCCTGGCACCAATGGGGCCATTCAGTACTTC. It translates to CASSYPGTNGAIQYF.

This clonotype came up a few times. The chain combines TRBV5-6 with TRBJ2-5; D remains unclear. The CDR3 covers 13 residues. The germline gives CDR1 SGHDT, CDR2 YYEEEE. Deletions cut 2 bases from V and 1 base from J, with 6 bases between. In DNA, the CDR3 is TGTGCCAGCAGCTTAATGAGCCAAGAGACCCAGTACTTC. Protein sequence: CASSLMSQETQYF.

The chain uses TRBV11-3 and TRBJ2-3, with 11 bases identical to TRBD2. J gave up 8 bases and V 4 bases, and 11 bases lay outside the gene matches. Germline CDR1 reads SGHNT; CDR2 reads YENEEA. The CDR3 extends over 16 amino acids. Written as DNA, the CDR3 is TGTGCCAGCAGCTACCCTAGCGGGGGGCCCGGCGGTACGCAGTATTTT. Translating it yields CASSYPSGGPGGTQYF. The full variable domain, rest sourced from reference TRBV11-3 and TRBJ2-3, is EAGVVQSPRYKIIEKKQPVAFWCNPISGHNTLYWYLQNLGQGPELLIRYENEEAVDDSQLPKDRFSAERLKGVDSTLKIQPAELGDSAVYLCASSYPSGGPGGTQYFGPGTRLTVL.

The V call is TRBV5-6, the J call TRBJ2-5, with 9 positions matching TRBD2. CDR1 and CDR2 (germline): SGHDT, YYEEEE. J gave up 0 bases and V 5 bases, and 8 bases lay outside the gene matches. This CDR3 has 16 residues. The CDR3 nucleotides read TGTGCCAGCAGGGAGACTAGCGGAGGGAACCAAGAGACCCAGTACTTC. Amino acid sequence: CASRETSGGNQETQYF.

This clonotype has more than one count but fewer than ten. The rearrangement joins TRBV5-1 to TRBJ1-1; D is undetermined. CDR1 and CDR2 (germline): SGHRS, YFSETQ. The ends were cut back, 5 bases at V and 0 bases at J, with 11 bases in the middle. This CDR3 contains 14 residues. For the CDR3, the DNA is TGCGCCAGCAGTACCCAAGGGCTGAACACTGAAGCTTTCTTT. Its translation is CASSTQGLNTEAFF.

The chain joins TRBV7-9 to TRBJ1-4, with a tentative D call TRBD1 (5 bases). Germline V gene lookup returns CDR1 SEHNR and CDR2 FQNEAQ (reference sequence). Trimming removed 5 bases from V and 3 bases from J, with 13 bases in between. The CDR3 loop spans 15 amino acids. The CDR3 DNA reads as TGTGCCAGCAGCCCGCTACAGGAACCTAATGAAAAACTGTTTTTT. Translation gives CASSPLQEPNEKLFF.

This clonotype was picked up a small number of times. J is TRBJ1-2 and V is TRBV5-6, with D perhaps matching TRBD1 (5 bases). Per germline, CDR1 SGHDT and CDR2 YYEEEE. The CDR3 spans 15 residues. V dropped 4 bases and J dropped 0 bases, with 13 bases sitting between them. The CDR3 coding sequence is TGTGCCAGCAGCCCCCTGACAGTCTCTAACTATGGCTACACCTTC. It is translated as CASSPLTVSNYGYTF.

The chain employs TRBV7-2 and TRBJ2-1; 11 bases map to TRBD2. Germline-derived CDR1 and CDR2 are SGHTA and FQGNSA. This CDR3 has 16 residues. V dropped 3 bases and J dropped 9; count of bases not matched to a gene: 10. DNA of the CDR3: TGTGCCAGCAGCTTCACTACTAGCGGGGGTAGGTTTGAGCAGTTCTTC. Its translation is CASSFTTSGGRFEQFF.

This clonotype appeared many times. V usage is TRBV20-1 and J usage is TRBJ1-6, with D hard to call. Trimming took off 5 bases at V and 1 base at J, with 27 bases between the two ends. CDR3 length: 20 residues. Germline assignment: CDR1 DFQATT and CDR2 SNEGSKA (reference sequence). The CDR3 DNA is TGCAGTGCTCAGATGGGGAACAGCCGTAGTTATAGGTCCTATAATTCACCCCTCCACTTT. Translated: CSAQMGNSRSYRSYNSPLHF.

This chain links TRBV4-2 with TRBJ2-3; TRBD1 matches 8 bases. The J segment lost 2 bases and the V segment lost 0 bases, leaving 7 bases of the junction unmatched. This CDR3 spans 17 amino acids. Germline V gene data show CDR1 as LGHNA and CDR2 as YNFKEQ. The CDR3 coding sequence is TGTGCCAGCAGCCAAGACGGTCGGCAGGGGGCCACAGATACGCAGTATTTT. As protein: CASSQDGRQGATDTQYF.

The table lists this clonotype with many counts. The chain uses TRBV9 and TRBJ1-1; D is uncertain. CDR1 SGDLS and CDR2 YYNGEE come from the germline V gene. This CDR3 contains 13 residues. V was shortened by 0 bases and J by 5 bases, with 8 bases between the two germline ends. The CDR3 nucleotides are TGTGCCAGCAGCGTAGCTTTGGGAACTGAAGCTTTCTTT. Amino acids: CASSVALGTEAFF.